This TCR beta chain was identified during a study of cytomegalovirus exposure and HLA in healthy donors. Overall study findings and caveats: Overall, about 160 TCR beta chains were annotated as cytomegalovirus-associated. The authors later found HLA-associated TCR beta chains more clonally expanded than equally common others. In a later analysis, productive TCRs from donors in an Asian-associated ancestry cluster reportedly carried fewer N-insertions than the cohort mean. Presence/absence analyses took donor sequencing depth as roughly uniform.

The CDR3 length is 15 residues. The germline V gene encodes CDR1 LNHNV and CDR2 YYDKDF (reference sequence). The trim removed 1 base at V and 5 bases at J, leaving 5 bases unmatched. Comments on this clone: What it binds is not known.

The PCR ran on 60 Vbeta and 13 Jbeta primers. Here immunoSEQ multiplex PCR was the method, and the copy in TCRdb shows in-frame clones only, minus some. Of about 210,000 clones listed, over 75% were seen once; the top ten hold less than 2%. The receptor was isolated from a male donor in good health and CMV-seronegative. V gene TRBV15 combines with J gene TRBJ1-2; 9 nucleotides match TRBD1. Sequencing was performed on PBMCs. In nucleotides, the CDR3 is TGTGCCACCAGCAGAGGACAGGGGGAAGAGTATGGCTACACCTTC. Translation gives CATSRGQGEEYGYTF. The full variable domain, rest sourced from reference TRBV15 and TRBJ1-2, is DAMVIQNPRYQVTQFGKPVTLSCSQTLNHNVMYWYQQKSSQAPKLLFHYYDKDFNNEADTPDNFQSRRPNTSFCFLDIRSPGLGDTAMYLCATSRGQGEEYGYTFGSGTRLTVV.